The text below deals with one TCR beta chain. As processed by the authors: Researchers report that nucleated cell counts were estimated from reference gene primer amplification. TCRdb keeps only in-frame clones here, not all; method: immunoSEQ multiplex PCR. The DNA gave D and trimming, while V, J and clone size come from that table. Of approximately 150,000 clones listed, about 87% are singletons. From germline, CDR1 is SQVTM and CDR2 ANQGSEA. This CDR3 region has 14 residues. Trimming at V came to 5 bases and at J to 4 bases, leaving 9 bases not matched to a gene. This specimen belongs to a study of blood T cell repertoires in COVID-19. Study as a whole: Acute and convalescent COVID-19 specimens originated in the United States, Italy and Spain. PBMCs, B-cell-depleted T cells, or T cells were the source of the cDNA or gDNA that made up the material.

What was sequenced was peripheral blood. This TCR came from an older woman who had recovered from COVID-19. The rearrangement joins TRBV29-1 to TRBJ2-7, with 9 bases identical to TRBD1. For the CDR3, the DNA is TGCAGCGTTACCCTAGGGACAGGGTCTTACGAGCAGTACTTC. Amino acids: CSVTLGTGSYEQYF.